This T cell receptor (beta chain) appears in the sequencing data of a study of Ad26.COV2.S vaccination and SARS-CoV-2 variants. At the level of the study: Once, or twice with 56 days between doses, Ad26.COV2.S was given intramuscularly. Study results and caveats: Vaccinees showed greater spike-specific TCR breadth than placebo recipients.

In the case of this clone: Its matching antigen is unknown.

Germline V CDR1 and CDR2: LNHDA, SQIVND (reference sequence). The V segment lost 2 bases and the J segment 2 bases; nucleotides outside the gene matches: 7. The CDR3 is made up of 16 amino acids. Treatment: some 20 received Ad26.COV2.S at low or high dose, single or two shots; about five received placebo; per-sample allocation not given. Vaccine and placebo recipients were sampled on day 63 after the first injection. This adult donor, from Boston, was 18-55 years old. An Ad26 vector carrying the Wuhan-strain SARS-CoV-2 spike served as the vaccine. Clones were read by immunoSEQ multiplex PCR, and TCRdb kept only the in-frame ones, dropping some. The sample holds about 350,000 clones; about nine tenths are singletons and the top ten take around 6.4%.

The sequencing here drew on peripheral blood, taken in a trial of Ad26.COV2.S vaccine versus placebo. J is TRBJ2-5 and V is TRBV19; 8 bases map to TRBD2. This clonotype originated in a person between 18 and 59 years old who received the Ad26.COV2.S COVID-19 vaccine or a placebo. CDR3 sequence reads: CASSISGTSGQETQYF. DNA for the CDR3: TGTGCCAGTAGTATAAGTGGAACTAGCGGACAAGAGACCCAGTACTTC.